The clone carrying this TCR beta chain has a handful of counts. Antigen: not known. This sample is part of a study of vaccination and CD4 T cells after COVID-19. Study at large: A vaccine, either BNT162b2 or mRNA-1273, was given to participants in two doses. Culture controls were given either a CEFX pool, an HIV-1 Nef pool, or no peptide.

Treatment of the sample: roughly nine-day PBMC culture with coronavirus spike peptide pools or control peptides (ViraFEST assay). The Oncomine TCR Beta short-read assay sequenced DNA from cultured CD4+ T cells. TCRdb re-called the PCR reads with MiXCR, one entry per CDR3 protein. This sample has 20,000 to 25,000 distinct CDR3 sequences, with 45% to 50% found just once. The V gene's germline CDR1 is SGDLS and CDR2 YYNGEE. Trimming left V 5 bases short and J 6 bases short, with 18 bases between. The CDR3 runs 15 residues. The clonotype comes from a human donor who had recovered from COVID-19. The chain couples TRBV9 to TRBJ1-5; D may be TRBD1 (5 bases). Specimen: CD4+ T cells from blood, cultured in vitro. CDR3 in DNA: TGTGCCAGCAGTGCTATTGGGGGTGAGGGTCAGCCCCAGCATTTT. Translation: CASSAIGGEGQPQHF. The full variable domain, rest sourced from reference TRBV9 and TRBJ1-5, is DSGVTQTPKHLITATGQRVTLRCSPRSGDLSVYWYQQSLDQGLQFLIQYYNGEERAKGNILERFSAQQFPDLHSELNLSSLELGDSALYFCASSAIGGEGQPQHFGDGTRLSIL.